The 32 T cell receptor beta chains below were found in one sample sequenced in a study of CD8 T cells in ankylosing spondylitis. Via MiXCR, TCRdb re-called the 5' RACE reads, giving one row per CDR3 protein. The table includes more than 650,000 distinct CDR3 sequences, roughly 12% detected once. Whole-study findings and limits: Among TCR beta sequences, a motif of eight highly homologous variants appeared characteristic of ankylosing spondylitis blood.

Their cognate antigens are unknown. Sequencing was carried out using blood, either unsorted or a sorted T cell fraction (not recorded which). Every receptor here comes from a male donor with ankylosing spondylitis.

This chain uses TRBV20-1 with TRBJ1-5; the D is unclear. Trimming left V 3 bases short and J 1 base short, with 13 bases between. CDR1 is DFQATT and CDR2 is SNEGSKA in the germline V gene (reference sequence). The CDR3 covers 15 residues. The CDR3 coding sequence is TGCAGTGCTAGCCCCTCGGGCAGAAGCAATCAGCCCCAGCATTTT. Protein: CSASPSGRSNQPQHF.

The chain recombines TRBV5-6 with TRBJ2-4; D possibly corresponds to TRBD1 (5 bases). The germline CDR1 and CDR2 sequences are SGHDT and YYEEEE. V was clipped by 0 bases and J by 9 bases, with 22 bases between them. This CDR3 contains 17 residues. In nucleotides, the CDR3 is TGTGCCAGCAGCTTGGGCCAGCAAGGAGTCAGAAGGGGCATTCAGTACTTC. It specifies CASSLGQQGVRRGIQYF. Together with reference TRBV5-6 and TRBJ2-4, the CDR3 gives the full variable domain: DAGVTQSPTHLIKTRGQQVTLRCSPKSGHDTVSWYQQALGQGPQFIFQYYEEEERQRGNFPDRFSGHQFPNYSSELNVNALLLGDSALYLCASSLGQQGVRRGIQYFGAGTRLSVL.

This clonotype has a handful of counts. The chain has TRBV7-9 and TRBJ1-1; D uncertain. CDR3 length equals 14 residues. The germline CDR1 and CDR2 sequences are SEHNR and FQNEAQ (reference sequence). The V end lost 2 bases, the J end lost 4 bases, and 11 bases lay between the germline ends. The CDR3 is CASSLYREFTEAFF. DNA for the CDR3: TGTGCCAGCAGCTTATATCGGGAATTCACTGAAGCTTTCTTT.

This clonotype has a handful of counts. The CDR3 here is CASSEEGVGYTF. The CDR3 DNA reads as TGTGCCAGCAGTGAAGAGGGGGTGGGCTACACCTTC. V and J are TRBV2 and TRBJ1-2; maybe TRBD1 (6 bases). Germline CDR1 SNHLY, CDR2 FYNNEI. The ends were cut back, 1 base at V and 8 bases at J, with 8 bases in the middle. The CDR3 runs to 12 residues.

The DNA for the CDR3 is TGCAGTGCGATGGGCGGAGCGGGGCCAGATACGCAGTATTTT. Protein sequence: CSAMGGAGPDTQYF. V usage is TRBV20-1 and J usage is TRBJ2-3; TRBD2 agrees at 7 bases. The CDR3 is 14 amino acids. Trimming took 6 bases from V and 4 from J; bases not matched to a gene: 10. The germline V gene encodes CDR1 DFQATT and CDR2 SNEGSKA (reference sequence).

V gene TRBV5-4 combines with J gene TRBJ1-2, with D unresolved. Germline V gene sequence: CDR1 SGHNT, CDR2 YYREEE (reference sequence). The CDR3 consists of 13 residues. The CDR3 sequence is CAIQRPANYGYTF. The CDR3 DNA reads as TGTGCGATCCAGCGGCCAGCTAACTATGGCTACACCTTC.

This clonotype turned up a few times. The V call is TRBV4-3, the J call TRBJ1-6, with D unresolved. V was pared by 1 base and J by 5 bases, with 6 bases between. Germline V gives CDR1 LGHNA, CDR2 YSLEER. This CDR3 has 14 residues. Written as DNA, the CDR3 is TGCGCCAGCAGCCAAGGGCAGGATAATTCACCCCTCCACTTT. Translated: CASSQGQDNSPLHF.

This clonotype was seen ten or more times. The J gene is TRBJ1-2, the V gene TRBV3-1; D remains ambiguous. Germline V gene data show CDR1 as LGHDT and CDR2 as YNNKEL (reference sequence). V lost 7 bases, J lost 7 bases, and 13 bases lay in between. This CDR3 contains 12 residues. The CDR3 region has the DNA TGTGCCAGCAACCGCGAAGGAGGTGGCTACACCTTC. Protein sequence: CASNREGGGYTF.

J is TRBJ1-2 and V is TRBV4-2, with D perhaps matching TRBD1 (5 bases). Germline CDR1 LGHNA, CDR2 YNFKEQ. The CDR3 is 16 amino acids. Trimming cost V 0 bases and J 6 bases, with 17 bases left between them. DNA of the CDR3: TGTGCCAGCAGCCAAGAGGTGGGCAGGGTTAGGGATGGCTACACCTTC. Amino acid sequence: CASSQEVGRVRDGYTF.

This clonotype was counted many times. The genes are TRBV4-3 and TRBJ2-5, with a weak D call TRBD1 (5 bases). V was shortened by 5 bases and J by 4 bases, with 8 bases between the two germline ends. The germline gives CDR1 LGHNA, CDR2 YSLEER. This CDR3 has 12 amino acids. The CDR3 region is CASSKTGETQYF. CDR3 DNA: TGCGCCAGCAGCAAAACAGGAGAGACCCAGTACTTC.

V usage is TRBV20-1 and J usage is TRBJ2-1; D gene unclear. Per germline, CDR1 DFQATT and CDR2 SNEGSKA (reference sequence). V was clipped by 7 bases and J by 1 base, with 14 bases between them. This CDR3 spans 14 amino acids. CDR3 coding DNA: TGCAGTGTCCCTCGGCCGCCTTCCTACAATGAGCAGTTCTTC. This encodes CSVPRPPSYNEQFF.

This chain connects TRBV20-1 to TRBJ1-2; 8 bases agree with TRBD1. This CDR3 has 14 residues. V shed 3 bases and J 4 bases; nucleotides not matched to a gene: 7. Germline CDR1 DFQATT, CDR2 SNEGSKA (reference sequence). CDR3 in amino acids: CSASRTGGFYGYTF. CDR3 nucleotide sequence: TGCAGTGCTAGTCGAACAGGGGGTTTCTATGGCTACACCTTC.

This clonotype was recorded a few times. The chain uses TRBV7-2 and TRBJ2-1; D uncertain. Germline V gene data show CDR1 as SGHTA and CDR2 as FQGNSA. V lost 5 bases, J lost 1 base, and 12 bases lay in between. The CDR3 covers 15 residues. This CDR3 is CASSTREKSYNEQFF. The CDR3 coding sequence is TGTGCCAGCAGCACCCGAGAGAAATCCTACAATGAGCAGTTCTTC. The whole variable domain, filled in from reference TRBV7-2 and TRBJ2-1, reads GAGVSQSPSNKVTEKGKDVELRCDPISGHTALYWYRQSLGQGLEFLIYFQGNSAPDKSGLPSDRFSAERTGGSVSTLTIQRTQQEDSAVYLCASSTREKSYNEQFFGPGTRLTVL.

CDR3 region: CASSSRTVQTNEQFF. CDR3 nucleotide sequence: TGTGCCAGCAGCTCTCGGACAGTACAAACCAATGAGCAGTTCTTC. The chain couples TRBV5-4 to TRBJ2-1, with D possibly TRBD1 on 6 matching bases. The germline V gene has CDR1 SGHNT and CDR2 YYREEE (reference sequence). The CDR3 contains 15 residues. Trimming removed 3 bases at V and 6 bases at J, with 16 bases between. Combining the CDR3 with reference TRBV5-4 and TRBJ2-1 gives the whole variable domain ETGVTQSPTHLIKTRGQQVTLRCSSQSGHNTVSWYQQALGQGPQFIFQYYREEENGRGNFPPRFSGLQFPNYSSELNVNALELDDSALYLCASSSRTVQTNEQFFGPGTRLTVL.

A few counts support this clonotype. The chain has TRBV6-2 or TRBV6-3 and TRBJ2-1; TRBD2 aligns across 8 bases. Trimming removed 6 bases from V and 8 bases from J; junction bases left unmatched: 9. Germline values: CDR1 MNHEY, CDR2 SVGEGT. The CDR3 length is 14 residues. The CDR3: CASSPGLALYEQFF. The CDR3 nucleotides read TGTGCCAGCAGCCCCGGACTAGCCCTCTATGAGCAGTTCTTC.

The chain recombines TRBV20-1 with TRBJ1-1, with D maybe TRBD1 (5 bases). V dropped 3 bases and J dropped 0 bases, with 8 bases sitting between them. This CDR3 is 13 amino acids long. Per germline, CDR1 DFQATT and CDR2 SNEGSKA (reference sequence). This CDR3 reads CSARDTVNTEAFF. CDR3 sequence (DNA): TGCAGTGCTAGGGACACAGTGAACACTGAAGCTTTCTTT.

This clonotype was seen more than once but under ten times. The J gene is TRBJ1-4, the V gene TRBV19; maybe TRBD1 (5 bases). This CDR3 has 16 residues. V gave up 6 bases and J gave up 3 bases, with 17 bases separating them. CDR1 LNHDA and CDR2 SQIVND come from the germline V gene (reference sequence). For the CDR3, the DNA is TGTGCCAGTAGAACGGGACCCCAGGCCGCTAATGAAAAACTGTTTTTT. Protein: CASRTGPQAANEKLFF.

At least ten counts were recorded for this clonotype. The genes are TRBV20-1 and TRBJ1-2, with a tentative D call TRBD1 (6 bases). The CDR3 spans 12 residues. Trimming left V 6 bases short and J 4 bases short, with 12 bases between. The germline V gene encodes CDR1 DFQATT and CDR2 SNEGSKA (reference sequence). The CDR3 is CSANRDTYGYTF. CDR3 in DNA: TGCAGTGCCAATCGGGACACCTATGGCTACACCTTC.

The rearrangement joins TRBV28 to TRBJ2-7; 7 nucleotides match TRBD2. The CDR3 contains 15 residues. J was trimmed by 2 bases and V by 3 bases; bases with no gene match: 7. In germline, CDR1 is MDHEN, CDR2 SYDVKM. CDR3 residues: CASSFGLAATYEQYF. DNA for the CDR3: TGTGCCAGCAGTTTTGGGCTAGCGGCAACCTACGAGCAGTACTTC.

This clonotype was picked up many times. This rearrangement joins TRBV20-1 to TRBJ1-5, with D hard to call. V was pared by 3 bases and J by 0 bases, with 6 bases between. The germline gives CDR1 DFQATT, CDR2 SNEGSKA (reference sequence). The CDR3 totals 13 residues. CDR3 nucleotides: TGCAGTGCTAGCGCAGATAGCAATCAGCCCCAGCATTTT. It specifies CSASADSNQPQHF.

At least ten counts were recorded for this clonotype. Sequence at one end of the junction differs from germline and may be a read error. The chain carries TRBV5-1 and TRBJ1-3; no clear D. The germline V gene has CDR1 SGHRS and CDR2 YFSETQ. The CDR3 length is 14 residues. The CDR3 DNA follows: TGTGCCAGCAGCTTGGTCAGCTCTGGAAACACCATATATTTT. This translates into CASSLVSSGNTIYF.

Here the CDR3 reads CASSARDAGNTIYF. The CDR3 DNA sequence: TGTGCCAGCAGCGCCCGGGATGCTGGAAACACCATATATTTT. The chain recombines TRBV9 with TRBJ1-3; no reliable D call. CDR3 size: 14 residues. Trimming removed 3 bases from V and 2 bases from J, with 9 bases in between. Germline CDR1 is SGDLS and CDR2 is YYNGEE.

This clonotype appeared a few times. The chain recombines TRBV20-1 with TRBJ1-4; TRBD1 aligns across 10 bases. Germline loops: CDR1 DFQATT, CDR2 SNEGSKA (reference sequence). The length of the CDR3 is 12 residues. With 6 bases clipped from V and 7 bases from J, the junction kept 2 bases outside the gene matches. The CDR3 DNA sequence: TGCAGTGCGGACAGGGGGTTTGAAAAACTGTTTTTT. Protein product: CSADRGFEKLFF.

Ten or more counts support this clonotype. The J gene is TRBJ2-3, the V gene TRBV20-1; tentative D call: TRBD1 (6 bases). Germline V gene lookup returns CDR1 DFQATT and CDR2 SNEGSKA (reference sequence). The V end was cut by 2 bases, the J end by 4 bases, with 22 bases between. The CDR3 contains 17 residues. CDR3 DNA: TGCAGTGCTAGATTGCAGACAGGCACTGGGGGCCCAGATACGCAGTATTTT. Amino acids: CSARLQTGTGGPDTQYF.

This clonotype was recorded at least ten times. V usage is TRBV5-1 and J usage is TRBJ1-2; perhaps TRBD1 as D (6 bases). CDR3 length: 16 amino acids. Germline loops: CDR1 SGHRS, CDR2 YFSETQ. V was clipped by 2 bases and J by 0 bases, with 14 bases between them. CDR3 loop: CASSLSRTDTNYGYTF. CDR3 nucleotides: TGCGCCAGCAGCTTATCCCGGACAGATACTAACTATGGCTACACCTTC.

This chain uses TRBV6-5 with TRBJ2-1; no reliable D call. V lost 0 bases, J lost 8 bases, and 14 bases lay in between. CDR3 size: 15 residues. CDR1 and CDR2 (germline): MNHEY, SVGAGI. This CDR3 is CASSYSWSQLHEQFF. The CDR3, as DNA: TGTGCCAGCAGTTACTCGTGGTCTCAGCTCCATGAGCAGTTCTTC.

The table lists this clonotype with a few counts. This sequence joins TRBV12-3 or TRBV12-4 and TRBJ2-7, with TRBD2 identical over 7 bases. With 2 bases clipped from V and 4 bases from J, the junction kept 5 bases outside the gene matches. CDR3 size: 14 residues. As DNA, the CDR3 is TGTGCCAGCAGTTTATGGGGGGGAATATACGAGCAGTACTTC. It yields the protein CASSLWGGIYEQYF.

V and J are TRBV4-3 and TRBJ1-4, with D possibly matching TRBD1 (5 bases). Between the trimmed V and J ends, which lost 2 bases and 4 bases, there was a span of 11 bases. The CDR3 runs to 15 residues. Germline V CDR1 and CDR2: LGHNA, YSLEER. This CDR3 reads CASSQRGGLNEKLFF. The CDR3 DNA reads TGCGCCAGCAGCCAAAGGGGAGGGCTTAATGAAAAACTGTTTTTT.

The rearrangement links TRBV27 to TRBJ2-1, with D perhaps matching TRBD1 or TRBD2 (5 bases each). Trimming cost V 6 bases and J 0 bases, with 15 bases left between them. Germline V lookup: CDR1 MNHEY, CDR2 SMNVEV (reference sequence). There are 16 residues in the CDR3. This CDR3 reads CASSLGDHSSYNEQFF. In DNA, the CDR3 is TGTGCCAGCAGCCTCGGGGACCATAGCTCCTACAATGAGCAGTTCTTC.

The chain combines TRBV19 with TRBJ1-5; D unclear. The CDR3 has 14 residues. Germline CDR1 and CDR2: LNHDA and SQIVND (reference sequence). Trimming shortened V by 3 bases and J by 6 bases, and 12 bases separated the two germline ends. The CDR3 spells CASSINPSGQPQHF. In DNA, the CDR3 is TGTGCCAGTAGTATCAACCCTTCCGGTCAGCCCCAGCATTTT.

In this sample, this clonotype turned up a few times. The chain combines TRBV18 with TRBJ2-7; 8 nucleotides match TRBD1. The CDR3 has 16 residues. V was clipped by 3 bases and J by 3 bases; unmatched bases: 10. CDR1 and CDR2 from the germline V gene are KGHSH and LQKENI. CDR3 residues: CASSPSTTTGDYEQYF. CDR3 in DNA: TGTGCCAGCTCACCGAGTACGACGACAGGGGACTACGAGCAGTACTTC.

The chain is built from TRBV6-5 and TRBJ1-2; D unresolved. CDR1 MNHEY and CDR2 SVGAGI come from the germline V gene. The CDR3 sequence is 14 residues long. Trimming removed 0 bases at V and 8 bases at J, with 13 bases between. The CDR3 protein is CASSYSRGSSGYTF. In nucleotides, the CDR3 is TGTGCCAGCAGTTACTCGCGTGGATCGAGCGGCTACACCTTC.